This TCR beta chain is from a study of CD8+ T cells in alopecia areata. Study outcomes and limitations: Greater clonality was observed in lesional scalp samples, especially alopecia totalis/universalis, versus normal scalp.

This clone was detected once. Its antigen is still unknown. cDNA serving as the sequencing template came from extracted, reverse transcribed RNA. Clones were read by immunoSEQ multiplex PCR, and TCRdb kept only the in-frame ones, dropping some. This table holds some 220,000 clones, about three fifths found once. Indicated treatment: oral pan-JAK inhibitor, 5-10 mg twice daily. V lost 4 bases to trimming and J lost 4 bases; unmatched junction nucleotides: 3. Germline values: CDR1 MGHDK, CDR2 SYGVNS. There are 13 residues in the CDR3. This sequence was found in a human donor with alopecia areata. Sequenced here: CD4+ T cells sorted from blood, sampled at week 4, from a patient treated with tofacitinib. The chain carries TRBV25-1 and TRBJ1-1; 7 bases match TRBD1. The CDR3 DNA follows: TGTGCCAGCAGTGGGACAGGCTCCACTGAAGCTTTCTTT. This translates into CASSGTGSTEAFF. Variable domain in full (rest from reference TRBV25-1 and TRBJ1-1): EADIYQTPRYLVIGTGKKITLECSQTMGHDKMYWYQQDPGMELHLIHYSYGVNSTEKGDLSSESTVSRIRTEHFPLTLESARPSHTSQYLCASSGTGSTEAFFGQGTRLTVV.